This TCR beta chain was obtained from a study of Tregs in tolerant kidney transplant recipients. Study-wide points: The most relevant donor-specific Treg TCRbeta repertoire apparently came from expansion with activated donor B cells. The small number of patients limits these findings pending further validation.

With V trimmed by 4 bases and J by 2 bases, 4 bases remained unmatched. The CDR3 extends over 15 amino acids. Thawed PBMCs were FACS-sorted into unstimulated CD4+CD25+CD127- regulatory T cells, CD4+CD25- non-regulatory cells, CD4 and CD8 cells. Turning to this clone: Its target is not known.

Here immunoSEQ multiplex PCR was the method, and the copy in TCRdb shows in-frame clones only, minus some. The repertoire holds 90,000 or so clones, with roughly 92% as singletons. The specimen was CD8+ T cells from blood. J is TRBJ2-1 and V is TRBV5-3; TRBD2 matches at 9 bases. TRBV5-3 is flagged as an ORF with uncertain function. The clonotype originates from a human donor in good health. The CDR3 here is CARSGGLATYNEQFF. The CDR3 coding sequence is TGTGCCAGAAGCGGGGGACTAGCAACCTACAATGAGCAGTTCTTC.